The 27 T cell receptor beta chains below come from one sample, sequenced in a study of response to subunit inactivated influenza vaccine (dated by TCRdb to the late 2010s). Library preparation employed RT-PCR. Sequencing was carried out with an Illumina HiSeq 2500. The public sequencing data were trimmed at Q25 with fastp and processed into clonotypes with MiXCR by TCRdb, which kept only in-frame beta chains. Records with the same CDR3 protein are collapsed into one entry carrying the most frequent genes and DNA. The sample yields fewer than 550,000 distinct CDR3 sequences; about 25% were counted once. The biggest ten clones account for approximately 2% of the sample. The sequenced sample was CD4+ T cells sorted from PBMCs, obtained about 5 days after vaccination. The source of these receptors is a man aged 45-65 years who received an inactivated influenza vaccine. Donor details come from another sample of the same person, matched by shared clones.

This clonotype appeared a few times. The chain couples TRBV12-3 or TRBV12-4 to TRBJ2-5, with TRBD1 as a possible D gene (5 bases). The CDR3 covers 13 residues. V was trimmed by 7 bases and J by 5 bases, leaving 14 bases between them. The CDR3 protein is CASTRTGGETQYF. In DNA, the CDR3 is TGTGCCAGCACCCGAACAGGTGGTGAGACCCAGTACTTC.

This clonotype showed up just a few times. This chain links TRBV5-1 with TRBJ2-1; D not resolved. This CDR3 is built from 13 residues. The V gene's germline CDR1 is SGHRS and CDR2 YFSETQ. V lost 0 bases, J lost 10 bases, and 11 bases lay in between. Here the CDR3 DNA reads TGCGCCAGCAGCTTGGGGCCCCAGACGGAGCAGTTCTTC. Its translation: CASSLGPQTEQFF.

The V gene is TRBV19, the J gene TRBJ2-1, with a tentative D call TRBD1 (6 bases). The V and J ends lost 7 bases and 4 bases respectively, with 17 bases between them. CDR1 is LNHDA and CDR2 is SQIVND in the germline V gene (reference sequence). This CDR3 has 15 amino acids. The CDR3 spells CASTEGVWEYNEQFF. CDR3 bases: TGTGCCAGTACCGAGGGGGTGTGGGAGTACAATGAGCAGTTCTTC.

The chain carries TRBV20-1 and TRBJ2-1, with 9 positions matching TRBD2. The J segment lost 10 bases and the V segment lost 0 bases, leaving 7 bases of the junction unmatched. This CDR3 is built from 14 residues. Germline CDR1 is DFQATT and CDR2 is SNEGSKA (reference sequence). In nucleotides, the CDR3 is TGCAGTGCTAGAGATCAACTAGCGGGTAACGAGCAGTTCTTC. Protein sequence: CSARDQLAGNEQFF.

The V call is TRBV25-1, the J call TRBJ2-7; D unresolved. The V end lost 4 bases, the J end lost 4 bases, and 11 bases lay between the germline ends. The CDR3 is made up of 13 amino acids. Germline CDR1 reads MGHDK; CDR2 reads SYGVNS. The CDR3 nucleotides read TGTGCCAGCAGTGCCCCCGGCGAATACGAGCAGTACTTC. Its translation is CASSAPGEYEQYF.

This clonotype was counted only a few times. J is TRBJ1-3 and V is TRBV12-3 or TRBV12-4, with a weak D call TRBD1 (6 bases). The V end lost 3 bases, the J end lost 1 base, and 10 bases lay between the germline ends. This CDR3 comprises 15 residues. This CDR3 is CASSLMGASGNTIYF. For the CDR3, the DNA is TGTGCCAGCAGTTTGATGGGGGCTTCTGGAAACACCATATATTTT.

The CDR3, as DNA: TGTGCCAGCTCACCTACCTTCCTACAGGGGACGTTACGGAATTCACCCCTCCACTTT. Encoded protein: CASSPTFLQGTLRNSPLHF. This rearrangement joins TRBV18 to TRBJ1-6, with TRBD1 matching 7 bases. J was trimmed by 7 bases and V by 3 bases; bases with no gene match: 18. Germline CDR1 KGHSH, CDR2 LQKENI. The CDR3 totals 19 residues.

This clonotype was recorded a few times. The chain has TRBV20-1 and TRBJ2-7; 9 bases align to TRBD2. Germline CDR1 and CDR2: DFQATT and SNEGSKA (reference sequence). Unmatched junction bases numbered 4, after V lost 0 bases and J lost 7 bases. This CDR3 has 13 amino acids. CDR3 residues: CSARDRGLAEQYF. CDR3 bases: TGCAGTGCTAGAGATCGGGGACTAGCTGAGCAGTACTTC.

This clonotype was detected only a few times. V and J are TRBV7-2 and TRBJ2-1; 9 nucleotides match TRBD1. V shed 5 bases and J 0 bases; nucleotides not matched to a gene: 5. The CDR3 has 16 residues. From germline, CDR1 is SGHTA and CDR2 FQGNSA. CDR3 nucleotides: TGTGCCAGCAGCCTACTGACAGGGGGCTCCTACAATGAGCAGTTCTTC. Amino acid sequence: CASSLLTGGSYNEQFF. The full variable domain, rest sourced from reference TRBV7-2 and TRBJ2-1, is GAGVSQSPSNKVTEKGKDVELRCDPISGHTALYWYRQSLGQGLEFLIYFQGNSAPDKSGLPSDRFSAERTGGSVSTLTIQRTQQEDSAVYLCASSLLTGGSYNEQFFGPGTRLTVL.

Many counts were recorded for this clonotype. The chain combines TRBV9 with TRBJ2-1; no clear D. Trimming pared 6 bases from V and 12 bases from J, leaving 13 bases between. The CDR3 runs to 11 residues. The germline V gene has CDR1 SGDLS and CDR2 YYNGEE. Here the CDR3 reads CASTSLGMQFF. In DNA form, the CDR3 reads TGTGCCAGCACGTCGTTGGGGATGCAGTTCTTC. The full variable domain, in which reference TRBV9 and TRBJ2-1 provide the parts outside the CDR3, is DSGVTQTPKHLITATGQRVTLRCSPRSGDLSVYWYQQSLDQGLQFLIQYYNGEERAKGNILERFSAQQFPDLHSELNLSSLELGDSALYFCASTSLGMQFFGPGTRLTVL.

The chain couples TRBV7-9 to TRBJ2-5; no clear D gene. The CDR3 is 15 amino acids. V lost 4 bases and J 3 bases, leaving 15 bases between the germline ends. Germline V CDR1 and CDR2: SEHNR, FQNEAQ (reference sequence). In nucleotides, the CDR3 is TGTGCCAGCAGCTCGTATGGAATGGGAAAAGAGACCCAGTACTTC. This translates into CASSSYGMGKETQYF.

CDR3 residues: CASSYSGFNQPQHF. The CDR3 nucleotides read TGTGCCAGCAGTTACTCCGGGTTCAATCAGCCCCAGCATTTT. The chain combines TRBV6-2 or TRBV6-3 with TRBJ1-5; D not certain. Germline values: CDR1 MNHEY, CDR2 SVGEGT. This CDR3 is 14 amino acids long. V lost 0 bases and J lost 3, with 6 bases in between.

This clonotype was counted at least ten times. The chain joins TRBV5-1 to TRBJ2-3; 12 positions match TRBD2. This CDR3 contains 17 residues. Trimming took 4 bases from V and 3 from J; bases not matched to a gene: 9. In germline, CDR1 is SGHRS, CDR2 YFSETQ. The CDR3 region is CASSHGLTSGGTDTQYF. The CDR3 DNA reads TGCGCCAGCAGCCACGGTCTGACTAGCGGGGGTACAGATACGCAGTATTTT.

The chain is built from TRBV10-2 and TRBJ2-7; D ambiguous. V lost 3 bases, J lost 2 bases, and 5 bases lay in between. Germline CDR1 reads WSHSY; CDR2 reads SAAADI. CDR3 size: 12 residues. This CDR3 reads CASSEMAYEQYF. In DNA form, the CDR3 reads TGCGCCAGCAGTGAAATGGCCTACGAGCAGTACTTC.

The V call is TRBV10-3, the J call TRBJ1-4; D gene uncertain. In germline, CDR1 is ENHRY, CDR2 SYGVKD. Trimming shortened V by 0 bases and J by 5 bases, and 10 bases separated the two germline ends. The CDR3 covers 15 residues. CDR3 DNA sequence: TGTGCCATCAGTGAGTCGCGAGCAGGCAATGAAAAACTGTTTTTT. Protein product: CAISESRAGNEKLFF.

The chain employs TRBV20-1 and TRBJ1-5, with a tentative D call TRBD1 (5 bases). V lost 6 bases, J lost 1 base, and 19 bases lay in between. This CDR3 is built from 16 residues. CDR1 is DFQATT and CDR2 is SNEGSKA in the germline V gene (reference sequence). As DNA, the CDR3 is TGCAGTGCCGGAAAGATAGGGGCGGTAAGCAATCAGCCCCAGCATTTT. Its translation is CSAGKIGAVSNQPQHF.

The chain is built from TRBV10-2 and TRBJ1-2, with 8 bases aligning to TRBD1. Losses at the gene ends were 2 bases for V and 0 bases for J; bases not matched to a gene: 5. CDR1 and CDR2 (germline): WSHSY, SAAADI. This CDR3 is 16 amino acids long. The CDR3 region has the DNA TGCGCCAGCAGTGAGGAAGGGACAGGAGCTAACTATGGCTACACCTTC. Translation gives CASSEEGTGANYGYTF.

The chain uses TRBV11-2 and TRBJ2-5; 11 nucleotides match TRBD2. Trimming at V came to 1 base and at J to 0 bases, leaving 16 bases not matched to a gene. Looked up from germline, CDR1 is SGHAT and CDR2 is FQNNGV. The CDR3 has 21 amino acids. CDR3 nucleotide sequence: TGTGCCAGCAGCTTAGGAGCTAGCGGGGGGCCCGAACTTTTCCACCAAGAGACCCAGTACTTC. This translates into CASSLGASGGPELFHQETQYF.

The V call is TRBV4-2, the J call TRBJ2-1; the match to TRBD1 covers 9 bases. V dropped 3 bases and J dropped 0; count of bases not matched to a gene: 3. Germline V gene data show CDR1 as LGHNA and CDR2 as YNFKEQ. The length of the CDR3 is 16 residues. The CDR3 is CASSHETGGSYNEQFF. The CDR3 nucleotides read TGTGCCAGCAGCCACGAGACAGGGGGCTCCTACAATGAGCAGTTCTTC.

The sample holds a few counts of this clonotype. This sequence joins TRBV20-1 and TRBJ1-5, with D unresolved. V lost 5 bases and J lost 3, with 20 bases in between. The length of the CDR3 is 16 residues. In germline, CDR1 is DFQATT, CDR2 SNEGSKA (reference sequence). The CDR3 protein is CSALGFGRHPNQPQHF. The CDR3 bases are TGCAGTGCTCTAGGGTTCGGGCGACATCCCAATCAGCCCCAGCATTTT.

The rearrangement links TRBV7-3 to TRBJ2-3, with D perhaps matching TRBD2 (6 bases). V lost 5 bases, J lost 3 bases, and 27 bases lay in between. The CDR3 spans 19 residues. Germline V gene data show CDR1 as SGHTA and CDR2 as FQGTGA. This CDR3 is CASSRYAPGGRERTDTQYF. Here the CDR3 DNA reads TGTGCCAGCAGCCGGTATGCCCCCGGCGGGCGGGAAAGGACAGATACGCAGTATTTT.

This clonotype was counted between two and nine times. This chain links TRBV24-1 with TRBJ2-1, with 11 bases aligning to TRBD2. CDR3 size: 16 residues. V dropped 3 bases and J dropped 5; count of bases not matched to a gene: 5. Germline values: CDR1 KGHDR, CDR2 SFDVKD. CDR3 nucleotide sequence: TGTGCCACCAGTGATGTAGCGGGAGGGTACAACAATGAGCAGTTCTTC. Protein sequence: CATSDVAGGYNNEQFF.

In its sample, this clonotype was seen a few times. The J gene is TRBJ2-3, the V gene TRBV9, with D perhaps matching TRBD1 (5 bases). From germline, CDR1 is SGDLS and CDR2 YYNGEE. CDR3 size: 16 residues. Trimming shortened V by 0 bases and J by 0 bases, and 11 bases separated the two germline ends. The CDR3 DNA follows: TGTGCCAGCAGCGTAGGAACAGGTGCTAGCACAGATACGCAGTATTTT. It is translated as CASSVGTGASTDTQYF.

The V and J genes are TRBV7-2 and TRBJ2-1; perhaps TRBD1 as D (6 bases). The CDR3 length is 15 residues. V lost 4 bases and J 2 bases, leaving 12 bases between the germline ends. Germline CDR1 and CDR2: SGHTA and FQGNSA. The CDR3 sequence is CASSYYREPYNEQFF. Here the CDR3 DNA reads TGTGCCAGCAGCTACTACAGGGAACCCTACAATGAGCAGTTCTTC.

CDR3 sequence (DNA): TGTGCCAGCAGCTCCGGACCCACCAGATCCTACGAGCAGTACTTC. Translated, it gives CASSSGPTRSYEQYF. This rearrangement joins TRBV5-6 to TRBJ2-7; D unclear. Trimming removed 3 bases from V and 1 base from J, with 14 bases in between. The CDR3 contains 15 residues. The V gene's germline CDR1 is SGHDT and CDR2 YYEEEE.

The chain uses TRBV18 and TRBJ2-7; TRBD2 might be the D (6 bases). Trimming took off 2 bases at V and 2 bases at J, with 19 bases between the two ends. Germline V gives CDR1 KGHSH, CDR2 LQKENI. This CDR3 is built from 17 residues. DNA for the CDR3: TGTGCCAGCTCACCAGCCGGGAGCCCTCCCCGGGCCTACGAGCAGTACTTC. Translation gives CASSPAGSPPRAYEQYF.

The gene calls are TRBV7-9 and TRBJ1-1; TRBD1 might be the D (5 bases). V lost 5 bases and J 10 bases, leaving 20 bases between the germline ends. CDR3 length: 14 amino acids. Germline CDR1 reads SEHNR; CDR2 reads FQNEAQ (reference sequence). Written as DNA, the CDR3 is TGTGCCAGCAGCCGCGCCGGGACTGAAGGGGCAGCTTTCTTT. This codes for CASSRAGTEGAAFF.